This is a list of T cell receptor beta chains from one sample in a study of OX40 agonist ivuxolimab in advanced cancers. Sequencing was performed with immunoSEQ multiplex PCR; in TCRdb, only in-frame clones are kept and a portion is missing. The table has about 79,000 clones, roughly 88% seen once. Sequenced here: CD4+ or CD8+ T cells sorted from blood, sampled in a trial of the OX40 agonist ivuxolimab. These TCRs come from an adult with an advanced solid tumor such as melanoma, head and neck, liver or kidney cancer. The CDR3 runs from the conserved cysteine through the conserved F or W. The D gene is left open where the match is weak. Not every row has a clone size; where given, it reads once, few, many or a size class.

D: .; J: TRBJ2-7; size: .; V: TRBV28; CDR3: CASSSHYEQYF; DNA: TGTGCCAGCAGTTCCCACTACGAGCAGTACTTC
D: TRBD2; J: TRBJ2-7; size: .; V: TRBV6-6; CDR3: CASRGREGHGEQYF; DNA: TGTGCCAGCAGAGGGCGGGAGGGCCATGGCGAGCAGTACTTC
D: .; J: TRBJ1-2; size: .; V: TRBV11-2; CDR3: CASSSDSANYGYTF; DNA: TGTGCCAGCAGCTCGGACAGCGCTAACTATGGCTACACCTTC
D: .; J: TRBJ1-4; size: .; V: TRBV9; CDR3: CASIEIIWEIRATNEKLFF; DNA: TGTGCCAGCATCGAAATCATTTGGGAGATTAGGGCAACTAATGAAAAACTGTTTTTT
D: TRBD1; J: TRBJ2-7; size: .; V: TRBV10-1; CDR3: CASSETGTGGEEQYF; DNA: TGCGCCAGCAGTGAGACCGGGACAGGGGGAGAAGAGCAGTACTTC
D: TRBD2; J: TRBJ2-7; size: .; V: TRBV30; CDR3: CAWGRDGPYEQYF; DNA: TGTGCCTGGGGGAGGGACGGGCCCTACGAGCAGTACTTC
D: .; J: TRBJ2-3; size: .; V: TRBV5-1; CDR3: CASSPTNLGTDTQYF; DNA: TGCGCCAGCAGCCCTACGAACCTCGGCACAGATACGCAGTATTTT
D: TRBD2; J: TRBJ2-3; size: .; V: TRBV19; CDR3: CASIAGDTDTQYF; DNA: TGTGCCAGTATAGCGGGAGACACAGATACGCAGTATTTT
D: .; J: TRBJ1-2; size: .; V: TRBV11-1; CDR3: CASNPAGATDSHYGYTF; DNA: TGTGCCAGCAACCCCGCGGGGGCGACGGATAGTCACTATGGCTACACCTTC
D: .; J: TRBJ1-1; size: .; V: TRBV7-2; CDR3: CASSLGGNLNTEAFF; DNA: TGTGCCAGCAGCTTAGGCGGGAACTTGAACACTGAAGCTTTCTTT
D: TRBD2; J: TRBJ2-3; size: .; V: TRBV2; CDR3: CASSPGAGGDTQYF; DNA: TGTGCCAGCAGCCCGGGGGCGGGGGGAGATACGCAGTATTTT
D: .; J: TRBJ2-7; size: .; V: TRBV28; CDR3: CASRRQVYEQYF; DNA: TGTGCCAGCAGACGACAGGTCTACGAGCAGTACTTC
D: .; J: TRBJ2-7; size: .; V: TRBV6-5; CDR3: CASSQGLEQYF; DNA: TGTGCCAGCAGCCAAGGTCTCGAGCAGTACTTC
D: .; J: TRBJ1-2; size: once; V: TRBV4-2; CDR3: CASSQDGPLGDYGGYTF; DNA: TGTGCCAGCAGCCAAGATGGCCCGTTGGGGGATTACGGTGGCTACACCTTC
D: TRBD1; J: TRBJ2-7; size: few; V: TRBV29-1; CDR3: CSAKGPPGGQGTYEQYF; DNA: TGCAGCGCCAAAGGTCCGCCGGGTGGACAGGGGACCTACGAGCAGTACTTC
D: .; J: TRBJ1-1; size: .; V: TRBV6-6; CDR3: CASSFRENTEAFF; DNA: TGTGCCAGCAGTTTCAGGGAAAACACTGAAGCTTTCTTT
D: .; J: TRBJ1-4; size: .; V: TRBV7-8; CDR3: CASSLGSAGWEKLFF; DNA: TGTGCCAGCAGCTTAGGTTCGGCAGGGTGGGAAAAACTGTTTTTT
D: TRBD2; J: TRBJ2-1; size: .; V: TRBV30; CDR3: CAWKPGLAGGGEQFF; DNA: TGTGCCTGGAAGCCGGGACTAGCGGGAGGGGGTGAGCAGTTCTTC
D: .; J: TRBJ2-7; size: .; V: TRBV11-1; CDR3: CASSLGGYTYEQYF; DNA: TGTGCCAGCAGCTTAGGGGGCTACACCTACGAGCAGTACTTC
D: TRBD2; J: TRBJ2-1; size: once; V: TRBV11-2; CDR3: CASSLVVAGVGEQFF; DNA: TGTGCCAGCAGCTTAGTAGTAGCGGGAGTTGGAGAGCAGTTCTTC
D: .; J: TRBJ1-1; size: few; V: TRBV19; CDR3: CASRDSGGEKAEAFF; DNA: TGTGCCAGTAGGGATTCCGGGGGAGAAAAGGCTGAAGCTTTCTTT
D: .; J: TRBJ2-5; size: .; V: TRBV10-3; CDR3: CAISVQGSQETQYF; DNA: TGTGCCATCAGTGTTCAGGGCTCGCAAGAGACCCAGTACTTC
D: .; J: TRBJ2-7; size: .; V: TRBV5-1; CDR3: CASSLAFGQGFHEQYF; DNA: TGCGCCAGCAGCTTGGCCTTCGGGCAGGGGTTCCACGAGCAGTACTTC
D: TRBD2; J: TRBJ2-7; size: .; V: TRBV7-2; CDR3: CASSGKGVQPSGRAAEQYF; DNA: TGTGCCAGCAGCGGGAAGGGCGTACAACCTAGCGGGAGGGCCGCCGAGCAGTACTTC
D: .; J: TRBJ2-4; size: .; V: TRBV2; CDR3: CASSELWEGINIQYF; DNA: TGTGCCAGCAGTGAATTGTGGGAAGGCATAAACATTCAGTACTTC